This T cell receptor beta chain was profiled in a study of cytomegalovirus exposure and HLA in healthy donors. Study-wide background: The approximately 120 validation repertoires, a later analysis reported, used the same platform as the approximately 650 first-cohort repertoires. Findings and caveats of the study: A few chains linked to CMV were shown in vitro to be specific for CMV antigens. Across donors, most TCRs were seen rarely, yet some public ones were widespread.

Sequenced by immunoSEQ multiplex PCR; TCRdb stores in-frame clones only, minus some. The profile shows approximately 140,000 clones, around nine tenths of them singletons. CDR3 length equals 14 residues. CDR1 is MNHEY, CDR2 SMNVEV, per germline (reference sequence). The V gene lost 1 base and the J gene lost 0 bases, with 6 bases spanning the gap. Comment on this clone: What it binds is not known.

This clonotype originated in a woman younger than 35 in good health and CMV-seropositive. Specimen: PBMCs. The J gene is TRBJ1-1, the V gene TRBV27; D is perhaps TRBD1 (6 bases). CDR3 protein: CASSLWDMNTEAFF. In DNA form, the CDR3 reads TGTGCCAGCAGTTTATGGGACATGAACACTGAAGCTTTCTTT.